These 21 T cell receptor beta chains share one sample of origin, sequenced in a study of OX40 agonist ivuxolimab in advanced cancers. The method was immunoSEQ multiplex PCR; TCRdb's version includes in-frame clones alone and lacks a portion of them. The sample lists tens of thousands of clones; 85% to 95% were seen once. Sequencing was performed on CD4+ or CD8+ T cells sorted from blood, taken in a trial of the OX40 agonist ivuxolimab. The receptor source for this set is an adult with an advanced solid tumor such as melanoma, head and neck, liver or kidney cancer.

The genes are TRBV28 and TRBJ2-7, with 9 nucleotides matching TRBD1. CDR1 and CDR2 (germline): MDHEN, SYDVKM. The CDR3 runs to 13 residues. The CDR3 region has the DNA TGTGGGTCGTCGGGACAGGGAAGGGACGAGCAGTACTTC. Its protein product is CGSSGQGRDEQYF.

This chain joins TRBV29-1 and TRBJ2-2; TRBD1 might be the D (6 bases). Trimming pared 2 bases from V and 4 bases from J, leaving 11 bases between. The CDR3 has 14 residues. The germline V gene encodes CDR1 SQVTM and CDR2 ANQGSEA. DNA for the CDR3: TGCAGCGTTGAAACAGGGTTTGGCACCGGGGAGCTGTTTTTT. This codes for CSVETGFGTGELFF.

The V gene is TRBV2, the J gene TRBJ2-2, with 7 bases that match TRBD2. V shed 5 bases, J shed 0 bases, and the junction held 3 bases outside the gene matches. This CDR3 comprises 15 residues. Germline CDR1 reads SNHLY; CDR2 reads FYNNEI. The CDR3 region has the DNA TGTGCCAGCAGTCCCGGGAGGACGAACACCGGGGAGCTGTTTTTT. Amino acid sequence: CASSPGRTNTGELFF.

In DNA, the CDR3 is TGCGCCAGCAGCTTGGCGGGGACAGTCTATGGTGAAGCTTTCTTT. Translating gives CASSLAGTVYGEAFF. V and J are TRBV5-1 and TRBJ1-1, with 7 bases that match TRBD1. This CDR3 is 15 amino acids long. Germline CDR1 and CDR2: SGHRS and YFSETQ. Trimming at V came to 0 bases and at J to 7 bases, leaving 9 bases not matched to a gene.

This CDR3 is CASSLSVNTEAFF. The CDR3 DNA reads TGTGCCAGCAGTTTAAGTGTGAACACTGAAGCTTTCTTT. The chain uses TRBV28 and TRBJ1-1; D is undetermined. This CDR3 is 13 amino acids long. Germline-derived CDR1 and CDR2 are MDHEN and SYDVKM. With 2 bases removed from V and 0 bases from J, the gap between germline ends came to 4 bases.

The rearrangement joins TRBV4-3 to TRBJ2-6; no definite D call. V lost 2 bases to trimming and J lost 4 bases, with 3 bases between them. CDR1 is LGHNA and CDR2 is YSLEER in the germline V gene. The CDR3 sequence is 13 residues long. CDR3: CASSQTGANVLTF. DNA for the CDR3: TGCGCCAGCAGCCAAACAGGGGCCAACGTCCTGACTTTC.

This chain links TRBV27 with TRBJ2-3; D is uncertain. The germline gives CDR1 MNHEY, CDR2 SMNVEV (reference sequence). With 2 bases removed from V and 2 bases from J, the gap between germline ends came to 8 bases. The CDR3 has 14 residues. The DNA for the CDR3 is TGTGCCAGCAGTTTAATGGCGTTCACAGATACGCAGTATTTT. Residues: CASSLMAFTDTQYF.

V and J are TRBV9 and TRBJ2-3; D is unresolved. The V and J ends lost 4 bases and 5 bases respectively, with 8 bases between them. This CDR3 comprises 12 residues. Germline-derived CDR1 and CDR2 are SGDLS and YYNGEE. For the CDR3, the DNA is TGTGCCAGCAGCCCCCAGCTAGATACGCAGTATTTT. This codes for CASSPQLDTQYF.

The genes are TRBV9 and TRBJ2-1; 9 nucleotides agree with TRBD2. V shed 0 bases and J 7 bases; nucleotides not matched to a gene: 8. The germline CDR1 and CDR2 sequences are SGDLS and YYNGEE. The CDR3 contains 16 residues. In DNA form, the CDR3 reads TGTGCCAGCAGCGTAGTGTCTAGCGGGATAGGTAATGAGCAGTTCTTC. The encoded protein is CASSVVSSGIGNEQFF.

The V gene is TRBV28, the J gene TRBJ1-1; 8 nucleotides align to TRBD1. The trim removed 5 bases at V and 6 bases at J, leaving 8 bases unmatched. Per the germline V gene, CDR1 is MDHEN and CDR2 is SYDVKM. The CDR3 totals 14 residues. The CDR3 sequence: CASSQTGGPPEAFF. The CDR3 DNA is TGTGCCAGCAGTCAAACAGGGGGGCCACCTGAAGCTTTCTTT.

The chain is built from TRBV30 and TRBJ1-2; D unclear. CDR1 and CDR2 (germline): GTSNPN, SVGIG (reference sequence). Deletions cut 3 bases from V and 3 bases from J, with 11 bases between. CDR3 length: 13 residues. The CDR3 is CAWRPGGDYGYTF. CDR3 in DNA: TGTGCCTGGAGACCCGGCGGGGACTATGGCTACACCTTC. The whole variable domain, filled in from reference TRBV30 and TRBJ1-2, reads SQTIHQWPATLVQPVGSPLSLECTVEGTSNPNLYWYRQAAGRGLQLLFYSVGIGQISSEVPQNLSASRPQDRQFILSSKKLLLSDSGFYLCAWRPGGDYGYTFGSGTRLTVV.

CDR3 residues: CASSGTSTDTQYF. CDR3 DNA sequence: TGTGCCAGCAGCGGAACTAGCACAGATACGCAGTATTTT. The V call is TRBV9, the J call TRBJ2-3; D gene unclear. V was pared by 3 bases and J by 0 bases, with 5 bases between. Germline V lookup: CDR1 SGDLS, CDR2 YYNGEE. CDR3 length equals 13 residues.

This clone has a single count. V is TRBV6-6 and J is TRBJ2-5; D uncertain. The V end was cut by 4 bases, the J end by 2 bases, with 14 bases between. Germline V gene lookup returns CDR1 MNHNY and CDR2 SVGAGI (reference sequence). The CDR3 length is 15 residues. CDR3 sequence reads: CASSSRWDTQETQYF. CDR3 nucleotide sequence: TGTGCCAGCAGTTCCCGGTGGGATACACAAGAGACCCAGTACTTC.

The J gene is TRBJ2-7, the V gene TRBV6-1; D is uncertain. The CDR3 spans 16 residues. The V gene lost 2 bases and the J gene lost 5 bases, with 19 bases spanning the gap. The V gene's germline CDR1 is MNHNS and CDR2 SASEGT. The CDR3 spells CASSESQWLDFHEQYF. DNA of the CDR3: TGTGCCAGCAGTGAATCTCAGTGGCTGGATTTTCACGAGCAGTACTTC.

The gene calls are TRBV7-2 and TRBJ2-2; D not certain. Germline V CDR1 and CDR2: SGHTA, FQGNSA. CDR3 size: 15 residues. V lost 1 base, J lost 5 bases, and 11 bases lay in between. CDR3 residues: CASSLETRRTGELFF. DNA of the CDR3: TGTGCCAGCAGCTTAGAGACCCGTCGGACCGGGGAGCTGTTTTTT.

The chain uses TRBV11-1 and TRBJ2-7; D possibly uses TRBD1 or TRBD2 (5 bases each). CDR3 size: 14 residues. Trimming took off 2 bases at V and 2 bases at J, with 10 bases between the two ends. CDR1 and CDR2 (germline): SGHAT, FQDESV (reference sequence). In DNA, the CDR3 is TGTGCCAGCAGCTTAAGGGACGCCCCCTACGAGCAGTACTTC. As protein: CASSLRDAPYEQYF.

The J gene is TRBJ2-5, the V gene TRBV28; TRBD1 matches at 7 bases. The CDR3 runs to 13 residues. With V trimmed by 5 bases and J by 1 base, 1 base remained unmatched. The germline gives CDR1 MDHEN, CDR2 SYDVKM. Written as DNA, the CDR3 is TGTGCCAGCAGTGGGGACAGCCAAGAGACCCAGTACTTC. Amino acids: CASSGDSQETQYF.

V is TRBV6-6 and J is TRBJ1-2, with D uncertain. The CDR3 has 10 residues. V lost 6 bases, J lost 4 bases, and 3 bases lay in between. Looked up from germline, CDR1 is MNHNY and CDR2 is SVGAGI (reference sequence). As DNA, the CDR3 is TGTGCCAGCAGAGGCTATGGCTACACCTTC. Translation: CASRGYGYTF.

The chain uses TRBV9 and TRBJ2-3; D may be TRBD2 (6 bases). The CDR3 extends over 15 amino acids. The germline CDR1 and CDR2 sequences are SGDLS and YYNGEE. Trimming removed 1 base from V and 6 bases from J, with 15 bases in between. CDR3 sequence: CASSVMREARDTQYF. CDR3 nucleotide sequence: TGTGCCAGCAGCGTAATGAGGGAGGCCAGGGATACGCAGTATTTT.

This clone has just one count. The CDR3 loop reads CASSEGDSVLLDTEAFF. The CDR3 nucleotides are TGTGCCAGCAGTGAAGGGGACAGCGTCCTATTGGACACTGAAGCTTTCTTT. The V gene is TRBV2, the J gene TRBJ1-1; 7 nucleotides agree with TRBD1. The CDR3 runs 17 residues. Germline values: CDR1 SNHLY, CDR2 FYNNEI. The ends lost 1 base at V and 3 bases at J; junction bases unmatched: 11.

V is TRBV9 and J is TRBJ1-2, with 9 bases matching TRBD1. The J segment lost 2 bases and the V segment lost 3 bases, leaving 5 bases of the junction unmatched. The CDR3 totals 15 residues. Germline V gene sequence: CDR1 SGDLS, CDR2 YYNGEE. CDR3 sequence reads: CASSGDRGSNYGYTF. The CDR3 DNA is TGTGCCAGCAGCGGTGACAGGGGGTCGAACTATGGCTACACCTTC.